The present TCR beta chain was sequenced within a study of a mutant IDH1 vaccine in newly diagnosed glioma. Assay: immunoSEQ multiplex PCR; the TCRdb copy retains only in-frame clones and omits some. The profile shows around 36,000 clones, approximately 90% of them singletons. Time point specified: week 5, during vaccination. Each dose of the vaccine consisted of 300 ug of mutant IDH1 20-mer peptide, with topical imiquimod. In its sample, this clone was seen a few times. Its antigen is as yet unknown. From germline, CDR1 is SGHDT and CDR2 YYEEEE. V lost 0 bases to trimming and J lost 1 base, with 5 bases between them. The CDR3 is made up of 13 amino acids.

This chain links TRBV5-6 with TRBJ2-7; D ambiguous. This TCR was sampled from a man aged 45-65 years with glioma. Specimen: PBMCs, collected from a glioma patient whose treatment included an IDH1 peptide vaccine. Written as DNA, the CDR3 is TGTGCCAGCAGCTTGGGACAATCCTACGAGCAGTACTTC. This gives the protein CASSLGQSYEQYF.